The source of this T cell receptor (beta chain) is a study of PD-L1 blockade in urothelial cancer. CDR3 length: 14 amino acids. Germline CDR1 is SGHRS and CDR2 is YFSETQ. After removal of 5 bases from V and 7 bases from J, the junction contained 12 bases not matched to a gene. The table came from immunoSEQ multiplex PCR; TCRdb's copy has only in-frame clones and leaves some out. The sample contains approximately 70,000 clones, 85% to 90% of which appear only once. The V and J genes are TRBV5-1 and TRBJ2-7; 7 bases map to TRBD2. This specimen consisted of PBMCs, obtained around atezolizumab (anti-PD-L1) treatment. The TCR comes from a man in his 60s with urothelial cancer. The CDR3 bases are TGCGCCAGCAGTCTACTAGCGCGGTCGAGGGAGCAGTACTTC. Translating gives CASSLLARSREQYF.